This T cell receptor (beta chain) was retrieved from a study of blood T cell repertoires in COVID-19 (TCRdb year 2020). Describing the broader study: Samples covering the acute and convalescent phases of COVID-19 were provided by collaborators in the United States, Italy and Spain. Where available, HLA class I and class II types were taken from metadata supplied by the sample provider and were not determined by assay-based typing. A de-identified subject ID, COVID-19 status, age in years and sex were almost always included in the sample metadata. Samples came from the ongoing ImmuneRACE study (first 160 participants) plus 1,254 subjects from 6 global collaborators. Deeply sampled blood TCRbeta repertoires from subjects exposed to, actively infected with, or recovered from COVID-19 were included in the dataset. The prospective study material was composed of cDNA or gDNA derived from T cells, B-cell-depleted T cells, or PBMCs. A freely available public database, intended as a resource for researchers studying the immune response to SARS-CoV-2, is where the repertoires were released.

The CDR3, from cysteine to phenylalanine, totals 13 residues. The only DNA kept is the CDR3, 39 bases in frame from the first base. CDR1 and CDR2 are drawn from the germline V gene: ENHRY, SYGVKD. V loses 4 bases, J loses 5 bases, and the germline ends lie 11 bases apart. In the prospective study, participants were roughly 18 to 100 years old, resided in 24 geographic areas of the United States, and were enrolled through a virtual design. Cohort assignment in the prospective study relied on participant-reported clinical history from a screening survey and a study questionnaire. Exposed participants were defined as having been in contact with someone with a PCR-confirmed or clinician-diagnosed COVID-19 case within 2 weeks of study entry. Mobile phlebotomists in the prospective study collected whole blood, serum and a nasopharyngeal or oropharyngeal swab from every participant. Prospective study participants could optionally give additional blood draws and questionnaires over a roughly two-month period. Prospective study blood samples were shipped either frozen or at room temperature before DNA extraction.

TCRbeta CDR3 regions were amplified from genomic DNA using the immunoSEQ Assay, a bias-controlled multiplex PCR. The original pipeline was this. Nucleated cell counts per sample were estimated from amplification of reference gene primers within the assay. Sequence reads were collapsed and filtered to measure the absolute abundance of every unique TCRbeta CDR3 rearrangement. For each sample, productive Simpson clonality was calculated as the square root of Simpson's diversity index across productive rearrangements. Held by TCRdb, this immuneACCESS table contains in-frame sequences only and omits some clones. Under half of the omission traces to an unresolved V gene where checked; the cause of the rest is unknown. The V and J calls and clone size come from that table; D and trimming were worked out from the DNA. The sample records some 320,000 clones, around nine tenths of which are singletons. About 4% of the sample is in the top ten clones.

With regard to this clone: Which antigen it targets is not known. No much larger clone exists at a distance of one base, and base qualities are not known.

Study-level results and caveats: The amount of clinical and demographic metadata varied by source and participant and was provided uncurated.

The sequence derives from a woman between 25 and 40 years old who had been exposed to COVID-19. Material for sequencing was PBMCs or T cells enriched from blood (not recorded which). The chain was built from TRBV10-3 and TRBJ2-5; TRBD2 is perhaps the D gene, given 7 matching bases. The DNA sequence is given as TGTGCCATCAGTGCGGGGGGCCACGAGACCCAGTACTTC. It encodes CAISAGGHETQYF.